This is a list of T cell receptor beta chains from one sample in a study of cytomegalovirus exposure and HLA in healthy donors. TCRdb's table, derived via immunoSEQ multiplex PCR, lists solely in-frame clones and lacks some. Of 100,000 to 150,000 clones listed, around 70% are singletons. Source material: PBMCs. Receptor source: a human donor in good health. CDR3s include the opening cysteine and the closing phenylalanine or tryptophan. The order of the fields is J gene, clone size, D gene, V gene, CDR3 DNA, CDR3 protein. The D gene is left open where the match is weak. Some rows mark clone size as missing; the rest say once, few, many or name a class of expanded clone.

J: TRBJ2-5
size: NA
D: TRBD1
V: TRBV19
DNA: TGTGCCAGTAGAAGGACAGGGGTAGAGACCCAGTACTTC
CDR3: CASRRTGVETQYF

J: TRBJ1-5
size: NA
D: TRBD1
V: TRBV11-2
DNA: TGTGCCAGCAGCCCTACCGGGACAGGGGGTTTCATTGGGAATCAGCCCCAGCATTTT
CDR3: CASSPTGTGGFIGNQPQHF

J: TRBJ2-5
size: few
D: TRBD2
V: TRBV7-7
DNA: TGTGCTAGCAGCCCGGGACTAGCGGGGGGGGTAGTACAAGAGACCCAGTACTTC
CDR3: CASSPGLAGGVVQETQYF

J: TRBJ1-2
size: once
D: TRBD1
V: TRBV7-9
DNA: TGTGCCAGCAGCGCCAGACAGGGTCATGGCTACACCTTC
CDR3: CASSARQGHGYTF

J: TRBJ1-3
size: few
D: NA
V: TRBV9
DNA: TGTGCCAGCAGCGTAGAAGGTGGACAGCTCCTCAGCCAAAGCACCATATATTTT
CDR3: CASSVEGGQLLSQSTIYF

J: TRBJ2-7
size: few
D: NA
V: TRBV6-5
DNA: TGTGCCAGCAGTTACTCGTTGGGATCAGGGGTGGTGCAGTACTTC
CDR3: CASSYSLGSGVVQYF

J: TRBJ1-5
size: NA
D: TRBD1
V: TRBV6-6
DNA: TGTGCCAGCAGTTTCGGACAGGGGCCCATGGCCCAGCATTTT
CDR3: CASSFGQGPMAQHF

J: TRBJ1-6
size: NA
D: NA
V: TRBV18
DNA: TGTGCCAGCTCACCAAAACAGGAAAATTCACCCCTCCACTTT
CDR3: CASSPKQENSPLHF

J: TRBJ1-5
size: few
D: NA
V: TRBV6-1
DNA: TGTGCCAGCAGTTCCCGCTGGGCACAGAATCAGCCCCAGCATTTT
CDR3: CASSSRWAQNQPQHF

J: TRBJ1-2
size: NA
D: NA
V: TRBV5-4
DNA: TGTGCCAGCAGTTCCGGAGCCAAGTTGGGTGCCGGCTACACCTTC
CDR3: CASSSGAKLGAGYTF

J: TRBJ2-1
size: NA
D: TRBD2
V: TRBV5-1
DNA: TGCGCCAGCAGCACCGGGACTAGCGGGAGGCATGAGCAGTTCTTC
CDR3: CASSTGTSGRHEQFF

J: TRBJ2-5
size: NA
D: TRBD1
V: TRBV29-1
DNA: TGCAGCGTTCTGACAGGGAAAGAGACCCAGTACTTC
CDR3: CSVLTGKETQYF

J: TRBJ1-2
size: NA
D: TRBD1
V: TRBV29-1
DNA: TGCAGCGTTGCCCACAGGGGGTCCTATGGCTACACCTTC
CDR3: CSVAHRGSYGYTF

J: TRBJ2-7
size: NA
D: NA
V: TRBV21-1
DNA: TGTGCCAGCAGCAAAGCAGCGAGACAGGGGGCGCCAAATAGATCCTACGAGCAGTACTTC
CDR3: CASSKAARQGAPNRSYEQYF

J: TRBJ1-1
size: NA
D: NA
V: TRBV5-4
DNA: TGTGCCAGCAGCCCCCCCTCGGCGGAGAACACTGAAGCTTTCTTT
CDR3: CASSPPSAENTEAFF

J: TRBJ2-7
size: NA
D: TRBD1
V: TRBV5-1
DNA: TGCGCCAGCAGCTTGGCAGGGGGCGATTACGAGCAGTACTTC
CDR3: CASSLAGGDYEQYF

J: TRBJ1-3
size: NA
D: NA
V: TRBV5-1
DNA: TGCGCCAGCAGCTTGGGGCATAGAAACACCATATATTTT
CDR3: CASSLGHRNTIYF

J: TRBJ1-1
size: few
D: TRBD1
V: TRBV28
DNA: TGTGCCAGCAGTTTACGGACAGGAGTTGCTTTCTTT
CDR3: CASSLRTGVAFF

J: TRBJ2-1
size: NA
D: TRBD2
V: TRBV6-1
DNA: TGTGCCAGCCTAGGTAGCGGGGGGGCAGATGAGCAGTTCTTC
CDR3: CASLGSGGADEQFF

J: TRBJ2-5
size: once
D: TRBD1
V: TRBV28
DNA: TGTGCCAGCAGTCCTACGGGACAGGGCCTACAAGAGACCCAGTACTTC
CDR3: CASSPTGQGLQETQYF

J: TRBJ1-3
size: NA
D: TRBD1
V: TRBV4-2
DNA: TGTGCCAGCAGCCCAGGACAGGTTGGAAACACCATATATTTT
CDR3: CASSPGQVGNTIYF

J: TRBJ2-2
size: NA
D: TRBD1
V: TRBV25-1
DNA: TGTGCCAGCAGACAGGGGGCGGACACCGGGGAGCTGTTTTTT
CDR3: CASRQGADTGELFF

J: TRBJ2-4
size: few
D: TRBD2
V: TRBV11-2
DNA: TGTGCCAGCAGCTTAGGTCGACTAGCGGCCCTAGCCAAAAACATTCAGTACTTC
CDR3: CASSLGRLAALAKNIQYF

J: TRBJ1-1
size: NA
D: NA
V: TRBV29-1
DNA: TGCAGCGCCACACCTGAAGCTTTCTTT
CDR3: CSATPEAFF